This TCR beta chain was captured in a study of preoperative IRX-2 immunotherapy in early breast cancer. Generated by immunoSEQ multiplex PCR, the TCRdb table keeps only in-frame clones and is missing some. This table holds 20,000 to 30,000 clones, around 74% found once. Treatment here: preoperative locoregional IRX-2 cytokine immunotherapy. Preoperative locoregional IRX-2 cytokine immunotherapy was tested in the phase Ib source study. The length of the CDR3 is 14 residues. With 8 bases clipped from V and 5 bases from J, the junction kept 9 bases outside the gene matches. Looked up from germline, CDR1 is SGHNT and CDR2 is YENEEA.

The receptor comes from a human donor with breast cancer. The chain links TRBV11-3 to TRBJ1-1; 9 bases are shared with TRBD1. This sample comprised lymph node tissue, obtained after IRX-2 immunotherapy. The CDR3 DNA reads as TGTGCCAGCGGAAAACAGGGGGCCAGTACTGAAGCTTTCTTT. Protein sequence: CASGKQGASTEAFF.